This T cell receptor (beta chain) was sequenced in a study of blood T cells in healthy people across ages. At least 6.5 million PBMCs were isolated per sample. Combining a sample-barcoded 5' primer with a J-beta primer mix, a second PCR ran for roughly 6 to 11 cycles. Each cDNA molecule, via a template-switch adaptor with 12 random nucleotides, was tagged. Each CDR3 protein gets one entry after TCRdb re-called the 5' RACE reads with MiXCR. The sample contains about 1,400,000 distinct CDR3 sequences, almost 60% of which appear only once. The sample holds a few counts of this clonotype. V lost 3 bases to trimming and J lost 7 bases, with 16 bases between them. Germline V lookup: CDR1 SNHLY, CDR2 FYNNEI. This CDR3 has 14 amino acids.

Sequencing was performed on blood. The chain employs TRBV2 and TRBJ2-7, with D possibly matching TRBD1 (6 bases). This receptor was identified in a man aged 18 to 30 in good health. The CDR3 is CASSEGAQYPEQYF. The CDR3 DNA follows: TGTGCCAGCAGTGAGGGGGCGCAATACCCGGAGCAGTACTTC.